This T cell receptor (beta chain) is from a study of blood T cell repertoires in COVID-19. Whole-study context: Some COVID-19 samples were acute and others convalescent; all came from the United States, Italy and Spain. T cells, B-cell-depleted T cells, or PBMCs supplied cDNA or gDNA.

Germline CDR1 is SGHRS and CDR2 is YFSETQ. The germline V and J ends were trimmed by 1 base and 1 base, with 10 bases remaining between them. This CDR3 contains 15 residues. In the source study's methods: Reference gene primer amplification gave nucleated cell count estimates. Using immunoSEQ multiplex PCR, the repertoire was profiled, and TCRdb retains in-frame clones only, with some absent. The V and J calls and the clone size are those of that table, but D and trimming were determined from the DNA. The sample lists 250,000 or so clones; around three quarters were seen once. The sequenced sample was peripheral blood. The source is a woman aged 80 or over with acute or convalescent COVID-19. The chain has TRBV5-1 and TRBJ2-3; D not resolved. The CDR3 loop reads CASSLKASRTDTQYF. CDR3 nucleotides: TGCGCCAGCAGCTTGAAGGCTAGTCGCACAGATACGCAGTATTTT.